Listed below are T cell receptor beta chains from one sample, sequenced in a study of OX40 agonist ivuxolimab in advanced cancers. This table comes from immunoSEQ multiplex PCR, and its TCRdb copy is limited to in-frame clones, with some not included. The sample has some 66,000 clones, over 75% seen once. The sequencing here drew on CD4+ or CD8+ T cells sorted from blood, taken in a trial of the OX40 agonist ivuxolimab. The receptor set was obtained from an adult with an advanced solid tumor such as melanoma, head and neck, liver or kidney cancer. The CDR3 runs from the conserved cysteine through the conserved F or W. Each record gives: clone size, V gene, J gene, D gene, CDR3 protein, CDR3 DNA. The D gene is left open where the match is weak. For some rows the clone size is stated as once, few or many, or as a class when expanded; others skip it.

>once|TRBV6-5|TRBJ2-3|.
CASGEWGGTDTQYF
TGTGCCAGCGGGGAATGGGGGGGCACAGATACGCAGTATTTT
>.|TRBV2|TRBJ1-1|.
CASRSAWTAGLGAFF
TGTGCCAGCAGATCAGCCTGGACAGCCGGTTTGGGAGCTTTCTTT
>.|TRBV18|TRBJ1-1|.
CASSEHKNTEAFF
TGTGCCAGCTCCGAACATAAGAACACTGAAGCTTTCTTT
>.|TRBV6-4|TRBJ2-1|.
CASSERGEQFF
TGTGCCAGCAGTGAGCGGGGCGAGCAGTTCTTC
>.|TRBV27|TRBJ2-7|.
CASRGTRAYEQYF
TGTGCCAGCCGCGGGACTCGAGCCTACGAGCAGTACTTC
>once|TRBV25-1|TRBJ1-1|TRBD1
CASADRVNTEAFF
TGTGCCAGCGCCGACAGGGTGAACACTGAAGCTTTCTTT
>.|TRBV14|TRBJ1-1|.
CASSHTRTLNTEAFF
TGTGCCAGCAGCCACACACGGACACTGAACACTGAAGCTTTCTTT
>.|TRBV6-1|TRBJ1-1|.
CASIFGGSVTEAFF
TGTGCCAGCATATTTGGGGGTTCGGTCACTGAAGCTTTCTTT
>.|TRBV9|TRBJ2-2|.
CASSATNIGTGELFF
TGTGCCAGCAGCGCCACAAACATAGGGACCGGGGAGCTGTTTTTT
>.|TRBV6-1|TRBJ2-6|.
CASSVGTASGANVLTF
TGTGCCAGCAGTGTGGGGACGGCCTCTGGGGCCAACGTCCTGACTTTC
>.|TRBV9|TRBJ2-3|.
CASSVDDTQYF
TGTGCCAGCAGCGTAGACGATACGCAGTATTTT
>.|TRBV7-2|TRBJ2-2|TRBD2
CASSPGRRELFF
TGTGCCAGCAGCCCCGGGAGGAGGGAGCTGTTTTTT
>.|TRBV5-1|TRBJ2-2|TRBD1
CASSLIGQGRGTGELFF
TGCGCCAGCAGCTTAATCGGACAGGGGCGAGGAACCGGGGAGCTGTTTTTT
>.|TRBV2|TRBJ2-5|TRBD2
CASTPGLAGGRETQYF
TGTGCCAGCACACCCGGACTAGCGGGGGGTCGTGAGACCCAGTACTTC
>.|TRBV6-1|TRBJ1-3|TRBD1
CASGTVSGNTIYF
TGTGCCAGTGGGACAGTATCTGGAAACACCATATATTTT
>.|TRBV5-1|TRBJ1-1|TRBD1
CASSLVGQGAAGTEAFF
TGCGCCAGCAGCTTGGTTGGACAGGGGGCGGCTGGCACTGAAGCTTTCTTT
>.|TRBV18|TRBJ2-1|.
CASSPGQNEQFF
TGTGCCAGCTCACCCGGGCAGAATGAGCAGTTCTTC
>.|TRBV5-5|TRBJ1-4|.
CASSPGSLSANEKLFF
TGTGCCAGCAGCCCCGGGTCTCTCTCGGCTAATGAAAAACTGTTTTTT
>.|TRBV4-1|TRBJ1-2|TRBD1
CASSHLLDRKEITGYTF
TGCGCCAGCAGCCATCTCCTGGACAGGAAGGAAATTACTGGCTACACCTTC
>.|TRBV11-3|TRBJ2-3|.
CASSHRWRDTQYF
TGTGCCAGCAGCCACAGGTGGAGAGATACGCAGTATTTT
>.|TRBV7-2|TRBJ1-5|.
CASSLPPHQPQHF
TGTGCCAGCAGCCTTCCCCCGCATCAGCCCCAGCATTTT
>.|TRBV15|TRBJ2-2|.
CATSGLGGDTGELFF
TGTGCCACCAGCGGGTTGGGGGGCGACACCGGGGAGCTGTTTTTT
>.|TRBV7-8|TRBJ2-3|TRBD1
CASSSVGGQGSGTDTQYF
TGTGCCAGCAGCTCGGTAGGGGGACAGGGTTCGGGCACAGATACGCAGTATTTT
>.|TRBV2|TRBJ1-6|TRBD1
CASSEGRGNSPLHF
TGTGCCAGCAGTGAGGGCAGGGGGAACTCACCCCTCCACTTT
>.|TRBV21-1|TRBJ2-3|.
CASTLGAGAGTDTQYF
TGTGCCAGCACCCTTGGGGCGGGGGCCGGCACAGATACGCAGTATTTT
>.|TRBV15|TRBJ2-5|TRBD1
CATSTRSGTEGETQYF
TGTGCCACCAGCACCCGATCCGGGACAGAGGGAGAGACCCAGTACTTC
>once|TRBV21-1|TRBJ1-4|.
CASSKFGRVNEKLFF
TGTGCCAGCAGCAAATTCGGCAGGGTTAATGAAAAACTGTTTTTT
>few|TRBV2|TRBJ1-5|.
CASSELRNQPQHF
TGTGCCAGCAGTGAACTGCGCAATCAGCCCCAGCATTTT
>.|TRBV11-2|TRBJ2-5|.
CASSLDLRSETQYF
TGTGCCAGCAGCTTAGATCTGAGGTCAGAGACCCAGTACTTC
>.|TRBV19|TRBJ2-1|.
CASSMTGTQGEQFF
TGTGCCAGTAGTATGACTGGTACACAAGGTGAGCAGTTCTTC
>.|TRBV21-1|TRBJ1-2|.
CASSNIWGCRGNVDCGYTF
TGTGCCAGCAGCAACATATGGGGGTGTCGGGGGAATGTGGATTGTGGCTACACCTTC
>.|TRBV12-5|TRBJ1-1|.
CASRQGNTEAFF
TGTGCTAGTCGGCAGGGGAACACCGAAGCTTTCTTT
>few|TRBV5-1|TRBJ1-1|.
CASKTGGRGNTEAFF
TGCGCCAGCAAAACCGGGGGTCGAGGGAACACTGAAGCTTTCTTT
>.|TRBV5-1|TRBJ2-3|TRBD1
CASSTPRTGRPDTQYF
TGCGCCAGCAGCACCCCGCGGACAGGGAGACCAGATACGCAGTATTTT
>.|TRBV5-1|TRBJ2-3|TRBD2
CASTGLAGSTDTQYF
TGCGCCAGCACCGGACTAGCGGGGAGCACAGATACGCAGTATTTT
>.|TRBV6-5|TRBJ2-5|TRBD1
CASSYSQGRFQETQYF
TGTGCCAGCAGTTACTCACAGGGGCGATTCCAGGAGACCCAGTACTTC
>.|TRBV6-5|TRBJ2-7|.
CASRQLYEQYF
TGTGCCAGCAGACAACTATACGAGCAGTACTTC
>once|TRBV6-5|TRBJ1-5|.
CASSLGVSNQPQHF
TGTGCCAGCAGCCTAGGGGTAAGCAATCAGCCCCAGCATTTT
>.|TRBV5-6|TRBJ2-7|TRBD1
CASSFLGQGSYEQYF
TGTGCCAGCAGCTTTTTGGGACAGGGTTCCTACGAGCAGTACTTC
>few|TRBV14|TRBJ1-6|TRBD1
CASSQTDRGGSPLHF
TGTGCCAGCAGCCAAACGGACAGGGGAGGCTCACCCCTCCACTTT
>.|TRBV6-6|TRBJ1-4|TRBD1
CASSSPGQGGEKLFF
TGTGCCAGCAGTTCCCCGGGACAGGGTGGGGAAAAACTGTTTTTT
>once|TRBV5-1|TRBJ1-5|TRBD1
CASSLAGGQGPQHF
TGCGCCAGCAGCTTGGCAGGGGGCCAAGGGCCCCAGCATTTT
>once|TRBV6-5|TRBJ2-2|.
CASTLNGELFF
TGTGCCAGCACTTTAAACGGGGAGCTGTTTTTT
>.|TRBV5-6|TRBJ1-2|TRBD1
CASSLSSTGDYGYTF
TGTGCCAGCAGCTTGAGTAGTACAGGGGACTATGGCTACACCTTC
>.|TRBV6-5|TRBJ2-5|.
CASTSGAAETQYF
TGTGCCAGCACGTCGGGGGCAGCGGAGACCCAGTACTTC
>.|TRBV6-1|TRBJ2-7|TRBD1
CASEGGQLYYEQYF
TGTGCCAGCGAAGGGGGACAGCTTTATTACGAGCAGTACTTC
>once|TRBV19|TRBJ1-5|.
CASSMASSLGNQPQHF
TGTGCCAGTAGTATGGCCAGCTCCCTCGGCAATCAGCCCCAGCATTTT
>.|TRBV6-1|TRBJ2-6|.
CASSPAAGANVLTF
TGTGCCAGCAGTCCAGCAGCTGGGGCCAACGTCCTGACTTTC